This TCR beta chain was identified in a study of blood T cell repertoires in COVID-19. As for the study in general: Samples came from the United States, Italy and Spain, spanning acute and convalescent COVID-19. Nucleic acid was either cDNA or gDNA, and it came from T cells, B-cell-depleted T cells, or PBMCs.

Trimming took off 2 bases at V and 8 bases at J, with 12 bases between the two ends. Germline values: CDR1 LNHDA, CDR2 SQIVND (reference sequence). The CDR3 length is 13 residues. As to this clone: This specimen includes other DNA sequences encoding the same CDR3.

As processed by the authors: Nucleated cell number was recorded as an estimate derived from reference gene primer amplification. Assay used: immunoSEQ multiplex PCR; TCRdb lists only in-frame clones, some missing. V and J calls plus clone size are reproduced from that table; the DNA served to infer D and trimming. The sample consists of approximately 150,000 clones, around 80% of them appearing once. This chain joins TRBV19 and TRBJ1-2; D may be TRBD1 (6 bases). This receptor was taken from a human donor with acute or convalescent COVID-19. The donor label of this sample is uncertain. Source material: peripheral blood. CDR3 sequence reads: CASSIRTGYGYTF. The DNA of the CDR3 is TGTGCCAGTAGTATAAGAACAGGGTACGGCTACACCTTC.